The 26 T cell receptor beta chains below come from one sample, sequenced in a study of T cells in Graves' hyperthyroidism and ophthalmopathy. TCR beta CDR3 sequences were amplified from RNA transcripts. Primed by the HTBI set, a first-round RT-PCR was run on the TCR CDR3. Via MiXCR, TCRdb re-called the multiplex PCR reads, giving one row per CDR3 protein. Counted here are 550,000 to 800,000 distinct CDR3 sequences, 17% occurring once; the ten biggest clones make up around 16%. Sequencing was carried out using blood. These receptors all come from a man aged 50 or older with Graves' hyperthyroidism.

A word on this clonotype: This may be a read error: a much more frequent sequence differs by one nucleotide. The J gene is TRBJ1-1, the V gene TRBV27; D is uncertain. Germline V CDR1 and CDR2: MNHEY, SMNVEV (reference sequence). With 2 bases removed from V and 1 base from J, the gap between germline ends came to 8 bases. The CDR3 is made up of 14 amino acids. The CDR3 spells CASSLGKGNTEAFF. DNA for the CDR3: TGTGCCAGCAGTTTAGGGAAGGGGAACACTGAAGCTTTCTTT.

This clonotype was seen at least ten times. The V gene is TRBV9, the J gene TRBJ2-3, with D maybe TRBD2 (6 bases). Per the germline V gene, CDR1 is SGDLS and CDR2 is YYNGEE. V was clipped by 3 bases and J by 2 bases, with 19 bases between them. The CDR3 covers 17 residues. CDR3 in DNA: TGTGCCAGCAGCGGGGGGTGGGTAGCGGAAAACACAGATACGCAGTATTTT. It specifies CASSGGWVAENTDTQYF.

The chain couples TRBV25-1 to TRBJ1-2; 8 bases align to TRBD1. Looked up from germline, CDR1 is MGHDK and CDR2 is SYGVNS. The CDR3 loop spans 13 amino acids. The junction had 5 bases not matched to a gene; V was cut back by 7 bases and J by 4 bases. The CDR3 DNA sequence: TGTGCCAGCACCCGGACAGGGAGCTATGGCTACACCTTC. This translates into CASTRTGSYGYTF.

The chain combines TRBV3-1 with TRBJ2-7; D might be TRBD1 (5 bases). This CDR3 is built from 16 residues. Germline lookup yields CDR1 LGHDT and CDR2 YNNKEL (reference sequence). Trimming took off 0 bases at V and 5 bases at J, with 17 bases between the two ends. This CDR3 is CASSQDFQGIMDEQYF. CDR3 in DNA: TGTGCCAGCAGCCAAGATTTTCAGGGAATTATGGACGAGCAGTACTTC.

Comments on this clonotype: This may be a read error: a much more frequent sequence differs by one nucleotide. This chain uses TRBV7-2 with TRBJ2-7, with 10 bases that match TRBD1. CDR3 length: 14 residues. Germline values: CDR1 SGHTA, CDR2 FQGNSA. DNA for the CDR3: TGTGCCGGCAGTAGTCGACAGGGGGCCGGTGAGCAGTACTTC. Translation gives CAGSSRQGAGEQYF.

This clonotype was observed many times. The chain carries TRBV2 and TRBJ2-1; 9 bases fit TRBD2. Trimming removed 2 bases from V and 5 bases from J; junction bases left unmatched: 7. The CDR3 spans 16 residues. In germline, CDR1 is SNHLY, CDR2 FYNNEI. CDR3 in DNA: TGTGCCAGCAGTGAATTGGGGACTAGCAGAAACAATGAGCAGTTCTTC. Translating gives CASSELGTSRNNEQFF.

This clonotype came up many times. This sequence joins TRBV3-1 and TRBJ2-1, with 7 bases aligning to TRBD2. Trimming at V came to 1 base and at J to 0 bases, leaving 0 bases not matched to a gene. The CDR3 runs 15 residues. Germline lookup yields CDR1 LGHDT and CDR2 YNNKEL (reference sequence). The CDR3: CASSQGTSSYNEQFF. CDR3 DNA sequence: TGTGCCAGCAGCCAAGGGACTAGCTCCTACAATGAGCAGTTCTTC.

This clonotype came up a few times. This chain connects TRBV29-1 to TRBJ2-3; 8 bases are shared with TRBD2. Unmatched junction bases numbered 10, after V lost 6 bases and J lost 2 bases. Germline assignment: CDR1 SQVTM and CDR2 ANQGSEA. The CDR3 runs to 15 residues. CDR3 DNA: TGCAGCGTCCGCCAACTAGCGGACCACACAGATACGCAGTATTTT. Protein: CSVRQLADHTDTQYF.

In this sample, this clonotype turned up many times. The chain has TRBV7-9 and TRBJ2-3; D is unresolved. The V end lost 0 bases, the J end lost 1 base, and 11 bases lay between the germline ends. Germline V CDR1 and CDR2: SEHNR, FQNEAQ (reference sequence). CDR3 length equals 16 residues. The CDR3 region is CASSLADRSGTDTQYF. In nucleotides, the CDR3 is TGTGCCAGCAGCTTAGCGGACCGGTCCGGCACAGATACGCAGTATTTT.

This clonotype was seen repeatedly, ten times or more. The J gene is TRBJ1-4, the V gene TRBV7-2, with D unclear. The CDR3 contains 14 residues. Germline CDR1 and CDR2: SGHTA and FQGNSA. The V end was cut by 2 bases, the J end by 5 bases, with 9 bases between. As DNA, the CDR3 is TGTGCCAGCAGCTTAATGGCAGAAAATGAAAAACTGTTTTTT. It specifies CASSLMAENEKLFF. The full variable domain, rest sourced from reference TRBV7-2 and TRBJ1-4, is GAGVSQSPSNKVTEKGKDVELRCDPISGHTALYWYRQSLGQGLEFLIYFQGNSAPDKSGLPSDRFSAERTGGSVSTLTIQRTQQEDSAVYLCASSLMAENEKLFFGSGTQLSVL.

The gene calls are TRBV7-3 and TRBJ2-1, with 12 bases that match TRBD2. CDR1 SGHTA and CDR2 FQGTGA come from the germline V gene. This CDR3 is 14 amino acids long. V was clipped by 3 bases and J by 8 bases; unmatched bases: 2. The CDR3: CASSLGTSGYEQFF. CDR3 nucleotide sequence: TGTGCCAGCAGCTTGGGGACTAGCGGGTATGAGCAGTTCTTC.

This clonotype was recorded many times. The gene calls are TRBV5-1 and TRBJ2-3; 14 bases align to TRBD2. CDR1 and CDR2 (germline): SGHRS, YFSETQ. J lost 10 bases, V lost 2 bases, and 6 bases had no gene match. This CDR3 has 15 amino acids. CDR3 DNA: TGCGCCAGCAGCTTAGGACTAGCGGGAGGAGAGGCGCAGTATTTT. Translation gives CASSLGLAGGEAQYF. Based on the CDR3 plus reference TRBV5-1 and TRBJ2-3, the full variable domain is KAGVTQTPRYLIKTRGQQVTLSCSPISGHRSVSWYQQTPGQGLQFLFEYFSETQRNKGNFPGRFSGRQFSNSRSEMNVSTLELGDSALYLCASSLGLAGGEAQYFGPGTRLTVL.

This clonotype was counted many times. The gene calls are TRBV6-4 and TRBJ2-2; D may be TRBD1 (6 bases). Trimming left V 6 bases short and J 3 bases short, with 14 bases between. Germline assignment: CDR1 MRHNA and CDR2 SNTAGT. The CDR3 totals 15 residues. The CDR3 sequence is CASRGMDSHTGELFF. The DNA for the CDR3 is TGTGCCAGCAGAGGTATGGACAGCCACACCGGGGAGCTGTTTTTT.

This clonotype was seen a few times. The V gene is TRBV12-3 or TRBV12-4, the J gene TRBJ2-7; D is unclear. V dropped 4 bases and J dropped 2 bases, with 12 bases sitting between them. CDR3 size: 14 residues. The CDR3 here is CASSWAGPTYEQYF. The CDR3 DNA sequence: TGTGCCAGCAGTTGGGCCGGGCCAACCTACGAGCAGTACTTC.

Many counts were recorded for this clonotype. The CDR3 DNA is TGTGCCAGCAGCCAGGGGGGCCACGAGCAGTACTTC. It codes for CASSQGGHEQYF. The chain employs TRBV12-3 or TRBV12-4 and TRBJ2-7; tentative D call: TRBD1 (7 bases). This CDR3 comprises 12 residues. Deletions cut 6 bases from V and 5 bases from J, with 11 bases between.

This clonotype has more than one count but fewer than ten. One end of the junction fails to match germline, which may point to a read error. The chain is built from TRBV7-9 and TRBJ1-6; 7 positions match TRBD1. The CDR3 runs 13 residues. Germline CDR1 SEHNR, CDR2 FQNEAQ (reference sequence). The chain's CDR3 is CACSLQGGSPLHF. CDR3 nucleotides: TGTGCCTGCAGCTTGCAGGGGGGGTCACCCCTCCACTTT.

This sequence joins TRBV20-1 and TRBJ2-2, with D possibly matching TRBD1 (5 bases). The CDR3 length is 14 residues. Germline lookup yields CDR1 DFQATT and CDR2 SNEGSKA (reference sequence). V was cut by 1 base and J by 8 bases, with 14 bases left in between. The CDR3 loop reads CSARGQPIAGELFF. DNA for the CDR3: TGCAGTGCTAGAGGACAGCCGATTGCGGGGGAGCTGTTTTTT.

The V gene is TRBV2, the J gene TRBJ2-3; D possibly corresponds to TRBD1 (6 bases). The V end was cut by 2 bases, the J end by 2 bases, with 11 bases between. Germline V gene lookup returns CDR1 SNHLY and CDR2 FYNNEI. The CDR3 has 15 amino acids. CDR3 nucleotide sequence: TGTGCCAGCAGTGAAACCGGGACACCCACAGATACGCAGTATTTT. This gives the protein CASSETGTPTDTQYF. The full variable domain, in which reference TRBV2 and TRBJ2-3 provide the parts outside the CDR3, is EPEVTQTPSHQVTQMGQEVILRCVPISNHLYFYWYRQILGQKVEFLVSFYNNEISEKSEIFDDQFSVERPDGSNFTLKIRSTKLEDSAMYFCASSETGTPTDTQYFGPGTRLTVL.

This rearrangement joins TRBV10-3 to TRBJ1-2; D ambiguous. The length of the CDR3 is 14 residues. Trimming took off 1 base at V and 5 bases at J, with 11 bases between the two ends. Germline assignment: CDR1 ENHRY and CDR2 SYGVKD. CDR3 DNA: TGTGCCATCAGTGAGTGGGAGGGCGCGTATGGCTACACCTTC. Amino acid sequence: CAISEWEGAYGYTF.

This chain links TRBV29-1 with TRBJ2-3; 7 bases fit TRBD2. J was trimmed by 4 bases and V by 2 bases; bases with no gene match: 6. Germline CDR1 is SQVTM and CDR2 is ANQGSEA. This CDR3 is built from 14 residues. The CDR3 reads CSVESGGRPDTQYF. CDR3 DNA sequence: TGCAGCGTTGAATCGGGAGGTAGGCCAGATACGCAGTATTTT.

This clonotype was counted ten times or more. This sequence joins TRBV7-3 and TRBJ2-5; tentatively, D is TRBD1 (6 bases). Looked up from germline, CDR1 is SGHTA and CDR2 is FQGTGA. CDR3 length equals 15 residues. Trimming took 2 bases from V and 5 from J, leaving 15 bases between them. The CDR3 DNA is TGTGCCAGCAGCTTATTTGGGGGCGCGTGGGAGACCCAGTACTTC. This sequence encodes CASSLFGGAWETQYF.

The V gene is TRBV7-9, the J gene TRBJ2-1; no clear D. Germline V gene data show CDR1 as SEHNR and CDR2 as FQNEAQ (reference sequence). The CDR3 consists of 14 residues. V lost 2 bases and J lost 5, with 10 bases in between. The CDR3 protein is CASSLSLPNNEQFF. The CDR3 nucleotides are TGTGCCAGCAGCTTATCTCTCCCGAACAATGAGCAGTTCTTC.

V is TRBV10-3 and J is TRBJ2-7; 8 bases line up with TRBD2. CDR3 length: 14 residues. The germline gives CDR1 ENHRY, CDR2 SYGVKD. Trimming cost V 10 bases and J 3 bases; bases outside gene matches: 11. CDR3 loop: CARLGGTSGYEQYF. The CDR3 nucleotides read TGTGCCAGACTAGGGGGTACTAGCGGCTACGAGCAGTACTTC.

The V and J genes are TRBV3-1 and TRBJ2-7; 13 nucleotides match TRBD2. After removal of 4 bases from V and 0 bases from J, the junction contained 12 bases not matched to a gene. From germline, CDR1 is LGHDT and CDR2 YNNKEL (reference sequence). The CDR3 is 19 amino acids. The CDR3 spells CASSPVTSGRTLSSYEQYF. Written as DNA, the CDR3 is TGTGCCAGCAGCCCCGTGACTAGCGGGAGGACACTGAGCTCCTACGAGCAGTACTTC.

This clonotype appeared a few times. This chain's CDR3 is CASNFPSGQGLLNQPQHF. Written as DNA, the CDR3 is TGTGCCAGCAATTTCCCTTCTGGACAGGGCCTGCTCAATCAGCCCCAGCATTTT. The rearrangement links TRBV28 to TRBJ1-5; TRBD1 matches 8 bases. The V gene end was trimmed by 7 bases and the J gene end by 3 bases; junction bases not matched to a gene: 17. Germline CDR1 and CDR2: MDHEN and SYDVKM. This CDR3 is 18 amino acids long.

Ten or more counts support this clonotype. This sequence joins TRBV5-1 and TRBJ1-4, with no clear D. Between the trimmed V and J ends, which lost 0 bases and 5 bases, there was a span of 8 bases. Germline V gene sequence: CDR1 SGHRS, CDR2 YFSETQ. The CDR3 is made up of 14 amino acids. The CDR3: CASSLGQLNEKLFF. The CDR3 DNA sequence: TGCGCCAGCAGCTTGGGCCAGCTCAATGAAAAACTGTTTTTT.